This T cell receptor beta chain was profiled in a study of shared clonotypes between healthy human individuals. Study information: The cohort had two women and a few men, ages 18 to 49.

The assay was immunoSEQ multiplex PCR, and TCRdb's table has in-frame clones only and misses some. The profile shows some 2,400,000 clones, approximately 96% of them singletons. The CDR3 length is 15 residues. J lost 2 bases, V lost 1 base, and 4 bases had no gene match. The germline V gene encodes CDR1 SEHNR and CDR2 FQNEAQ (reference sequence). This TCR was recovered from a man aged 18 to 30 in good health. The rearrangement joins TRBV7-9 to TRBJ2-7, with 8 bases fitting TRBD2. The sequencing input was naive CD4+ T cells sorted from blood. The subset is: CD45RA+ positively selected. The CDR3 region is CASSLVSGVPYEQYF. CDR3 in DNA: TGTGCCAGCAGCTTAGTTAGCGGGGTACCCTACGAGCAGTACTTC. The entire variable domain, with the rest obtained from reference TRBV7-9 and TRBJ2-7, is as follows: DTGVSQNPRHKITKRGQNVTFRCDPISEHNRLYWYRQTLGQGPEFLTYFQNEAQLEKSRLLSDRFSAERPKGSFSTLEIQRTEQGDSAMYLCASSLVSGVPYEQYFGPGTRLTVT.